These 9 T cell receptor beta chains originate from one sample sequenced in a study of T cells in Graves' hyperthyroidism and ophthalmopathy. The source material, RNA transcripts, was used to amplify TCR beta CDR3 regions. Carried out on the TCR CDR3, a first-round RT-PCR used the HTBI primer set. TCRdb re-called the multiplex PCR reads with MiXCR, one entry per CDR3 protein. The data hold more than 550,000 distinct CDR3 sequences, with around a sixth observed a single time. The sample comprised blood. These receptors were obtained from a woman aged 50 to 65 with Graves' hyperthyroidism that later progressed to Graves' ophthalmopathy.

This clonotype was seen a handful of times. The chain uses TRBV20-1 and TRBJ1-5, with D perhaps matching TRBD1 (6 bases). Trimming stripped 3 bases from V and 3 bases from J, with 15 bases between. The CDR3 is 15 residues long. The germline CDR1 and CDR2 sequences are DFQATT and SNEGSKA (reference sequence). As DNA, the CDR3 is TGCAGTGCTAGGGATTTCGGGGGGCACAATCAGCCCCAGCATTTT. Translated: CSARDFGGHNQPQHF.

This clonotype was recorded many times. This chain uses TRBV5-1 with TRBJ2-3, with 9 bases that match TRBD1. Germline CDR1 reads SGHRS; CDR2 reads YFSETQ. CDR3 size: 15 residues. V lost 2 bases and J lost 5; bases outside the gene matches: 6. Here the CDR3 DNA reads TGCGCCAGCAGCTTAACAGGGGGCGGTCGAGATACGCAGTATTTT. Its translation is CASSLTGGGRDTQYF. Combining the CDR3 with reference TRBV5-1 and TRBJ2-3 gives the whole variable domain KAGVTQTPRYLIKTRGQQVTLSCSPISGHRSVSWYQQTPGQGLQFLFEYFSETQRNKGNFPGRFSGRQFSNSRSEMNVSTLELGDSALYLCASSLTGGGRDTQYFGPGTRLTVL.

This clonotype has a handful of counts. The V call is TRBV18, the J call TRBJ1-2, with D unclear. Germline CDR1 reads KGHSH; CDR2 reads LQKENI. V lost 2 bases and J 7 bases, leaving 14 bases between the germline ends. There are 14 residues in the CDR3. The CDR3 loop reads CASSPSDAPGGYTF. The CDR3 nucleotides read TGTGCCAGCTCACCATCGGATGCCCCGGGTGGCTACACCTTC.

The rearrangement links TRBV10-3 to TRBJ1-1, with 10 positions matching TRBD1. V trimming: 6 bases; J trimming: 3 bases; junction bases outside the gene matches: 4. This CDR3 has 14 residues. CDR1 and CDR2 (germline): ENHRY, SYGVKD. CDR3 nucleotide sequence: TGTGCCATCAGCAAAGGACAGGGGGACACTGAAGCTTTCTTT. This encodes CAISKGQGDTEAFF.

J is TRBJ2-2 and V is TRBV6-1, with D perhaps given as TRBD1 or TRBD2 (5 bases each). The CDR3 sequence is 14 residues long. Germline assignment: CDR1 MNHNS and CDR2 SASEGT. The ends were cut back, 6 bases at V and 7 bases at J, with 15 bases in the middle. The CDR3 nucleotides are TGTGCCAGCAGCGCCGGGACCAGGAGCGGGGAGCTGTTTTTT. Translating it yields CASSAGTRSGELFF.

The chain uses TRBV6-1 and TRBJ2-2; TRBD1 aligns across 8 bases. Germline lookup yields CDR1 MNHNS and CDR2 SASEGT. The CDR3 is made up of 13 amino acids. Trimming at V came to 10 bases and at J to 2 bases, leaving 3 bases not matched to a gene. CDR3 sequence: CATGQGNTGELFF. The CDR3 nucleotides read TGTGCCACCGGACAGGGAAACACCGGGGAGCTGTTTTTT.

This clonotype was seen many times. V gene TRBV6-2 or TRBV6-3 combines with J gene TRBJ1-5, with TRBD1 matching 9 bases. Germline assignment: CDR1 MNHEY and CDR2 SVGEGT. J was trimmed by 2 bases and V by 6 bases; bases with no gene match: 2. CDR3 size: 14 residues. The DNA of the CDR3 is TGTGCCAGCAGGACAGGGGGAGGCAATCAGCCCCAGCATTTT. Translating it yields CASRTGGGNQPQHF.

The V and J genes are TRBV2 and TRBJ2-1; 11 nucleotides align to TRBD2. After removal of 4 bases from V and 7 bases from J, the junction contained 6 bases not matched to a gene. Germline V CDR1 and CDR2: SNHLY, FYNNEI. CDR3 length equals 15 residues. The CDR3 spells CASSALAGGLNEQFF. DNA for the CDR3: TGTGCCAGCAGTGCATTAGCGGGGGGGCTTAATGAGCAGTTCTTC.

The V call is TRBV5-1, the J call TRBJ1-2, with a possible D match to TRBD1 (5 bases). The germline V gene has CDR1 SGHRS and CDR2 YFSETQ. The germline V and J ends were trimmed by 4 bases and 2 bases, with 9 bases remaining between them. The CDR3 runs to 13 residues. CDR3 sequence (DNA): TGCGCCAGCAGCCAACAGGAGAACTATGGCTACACCTTC. Protein sequence: CASSQQENYGYTF.